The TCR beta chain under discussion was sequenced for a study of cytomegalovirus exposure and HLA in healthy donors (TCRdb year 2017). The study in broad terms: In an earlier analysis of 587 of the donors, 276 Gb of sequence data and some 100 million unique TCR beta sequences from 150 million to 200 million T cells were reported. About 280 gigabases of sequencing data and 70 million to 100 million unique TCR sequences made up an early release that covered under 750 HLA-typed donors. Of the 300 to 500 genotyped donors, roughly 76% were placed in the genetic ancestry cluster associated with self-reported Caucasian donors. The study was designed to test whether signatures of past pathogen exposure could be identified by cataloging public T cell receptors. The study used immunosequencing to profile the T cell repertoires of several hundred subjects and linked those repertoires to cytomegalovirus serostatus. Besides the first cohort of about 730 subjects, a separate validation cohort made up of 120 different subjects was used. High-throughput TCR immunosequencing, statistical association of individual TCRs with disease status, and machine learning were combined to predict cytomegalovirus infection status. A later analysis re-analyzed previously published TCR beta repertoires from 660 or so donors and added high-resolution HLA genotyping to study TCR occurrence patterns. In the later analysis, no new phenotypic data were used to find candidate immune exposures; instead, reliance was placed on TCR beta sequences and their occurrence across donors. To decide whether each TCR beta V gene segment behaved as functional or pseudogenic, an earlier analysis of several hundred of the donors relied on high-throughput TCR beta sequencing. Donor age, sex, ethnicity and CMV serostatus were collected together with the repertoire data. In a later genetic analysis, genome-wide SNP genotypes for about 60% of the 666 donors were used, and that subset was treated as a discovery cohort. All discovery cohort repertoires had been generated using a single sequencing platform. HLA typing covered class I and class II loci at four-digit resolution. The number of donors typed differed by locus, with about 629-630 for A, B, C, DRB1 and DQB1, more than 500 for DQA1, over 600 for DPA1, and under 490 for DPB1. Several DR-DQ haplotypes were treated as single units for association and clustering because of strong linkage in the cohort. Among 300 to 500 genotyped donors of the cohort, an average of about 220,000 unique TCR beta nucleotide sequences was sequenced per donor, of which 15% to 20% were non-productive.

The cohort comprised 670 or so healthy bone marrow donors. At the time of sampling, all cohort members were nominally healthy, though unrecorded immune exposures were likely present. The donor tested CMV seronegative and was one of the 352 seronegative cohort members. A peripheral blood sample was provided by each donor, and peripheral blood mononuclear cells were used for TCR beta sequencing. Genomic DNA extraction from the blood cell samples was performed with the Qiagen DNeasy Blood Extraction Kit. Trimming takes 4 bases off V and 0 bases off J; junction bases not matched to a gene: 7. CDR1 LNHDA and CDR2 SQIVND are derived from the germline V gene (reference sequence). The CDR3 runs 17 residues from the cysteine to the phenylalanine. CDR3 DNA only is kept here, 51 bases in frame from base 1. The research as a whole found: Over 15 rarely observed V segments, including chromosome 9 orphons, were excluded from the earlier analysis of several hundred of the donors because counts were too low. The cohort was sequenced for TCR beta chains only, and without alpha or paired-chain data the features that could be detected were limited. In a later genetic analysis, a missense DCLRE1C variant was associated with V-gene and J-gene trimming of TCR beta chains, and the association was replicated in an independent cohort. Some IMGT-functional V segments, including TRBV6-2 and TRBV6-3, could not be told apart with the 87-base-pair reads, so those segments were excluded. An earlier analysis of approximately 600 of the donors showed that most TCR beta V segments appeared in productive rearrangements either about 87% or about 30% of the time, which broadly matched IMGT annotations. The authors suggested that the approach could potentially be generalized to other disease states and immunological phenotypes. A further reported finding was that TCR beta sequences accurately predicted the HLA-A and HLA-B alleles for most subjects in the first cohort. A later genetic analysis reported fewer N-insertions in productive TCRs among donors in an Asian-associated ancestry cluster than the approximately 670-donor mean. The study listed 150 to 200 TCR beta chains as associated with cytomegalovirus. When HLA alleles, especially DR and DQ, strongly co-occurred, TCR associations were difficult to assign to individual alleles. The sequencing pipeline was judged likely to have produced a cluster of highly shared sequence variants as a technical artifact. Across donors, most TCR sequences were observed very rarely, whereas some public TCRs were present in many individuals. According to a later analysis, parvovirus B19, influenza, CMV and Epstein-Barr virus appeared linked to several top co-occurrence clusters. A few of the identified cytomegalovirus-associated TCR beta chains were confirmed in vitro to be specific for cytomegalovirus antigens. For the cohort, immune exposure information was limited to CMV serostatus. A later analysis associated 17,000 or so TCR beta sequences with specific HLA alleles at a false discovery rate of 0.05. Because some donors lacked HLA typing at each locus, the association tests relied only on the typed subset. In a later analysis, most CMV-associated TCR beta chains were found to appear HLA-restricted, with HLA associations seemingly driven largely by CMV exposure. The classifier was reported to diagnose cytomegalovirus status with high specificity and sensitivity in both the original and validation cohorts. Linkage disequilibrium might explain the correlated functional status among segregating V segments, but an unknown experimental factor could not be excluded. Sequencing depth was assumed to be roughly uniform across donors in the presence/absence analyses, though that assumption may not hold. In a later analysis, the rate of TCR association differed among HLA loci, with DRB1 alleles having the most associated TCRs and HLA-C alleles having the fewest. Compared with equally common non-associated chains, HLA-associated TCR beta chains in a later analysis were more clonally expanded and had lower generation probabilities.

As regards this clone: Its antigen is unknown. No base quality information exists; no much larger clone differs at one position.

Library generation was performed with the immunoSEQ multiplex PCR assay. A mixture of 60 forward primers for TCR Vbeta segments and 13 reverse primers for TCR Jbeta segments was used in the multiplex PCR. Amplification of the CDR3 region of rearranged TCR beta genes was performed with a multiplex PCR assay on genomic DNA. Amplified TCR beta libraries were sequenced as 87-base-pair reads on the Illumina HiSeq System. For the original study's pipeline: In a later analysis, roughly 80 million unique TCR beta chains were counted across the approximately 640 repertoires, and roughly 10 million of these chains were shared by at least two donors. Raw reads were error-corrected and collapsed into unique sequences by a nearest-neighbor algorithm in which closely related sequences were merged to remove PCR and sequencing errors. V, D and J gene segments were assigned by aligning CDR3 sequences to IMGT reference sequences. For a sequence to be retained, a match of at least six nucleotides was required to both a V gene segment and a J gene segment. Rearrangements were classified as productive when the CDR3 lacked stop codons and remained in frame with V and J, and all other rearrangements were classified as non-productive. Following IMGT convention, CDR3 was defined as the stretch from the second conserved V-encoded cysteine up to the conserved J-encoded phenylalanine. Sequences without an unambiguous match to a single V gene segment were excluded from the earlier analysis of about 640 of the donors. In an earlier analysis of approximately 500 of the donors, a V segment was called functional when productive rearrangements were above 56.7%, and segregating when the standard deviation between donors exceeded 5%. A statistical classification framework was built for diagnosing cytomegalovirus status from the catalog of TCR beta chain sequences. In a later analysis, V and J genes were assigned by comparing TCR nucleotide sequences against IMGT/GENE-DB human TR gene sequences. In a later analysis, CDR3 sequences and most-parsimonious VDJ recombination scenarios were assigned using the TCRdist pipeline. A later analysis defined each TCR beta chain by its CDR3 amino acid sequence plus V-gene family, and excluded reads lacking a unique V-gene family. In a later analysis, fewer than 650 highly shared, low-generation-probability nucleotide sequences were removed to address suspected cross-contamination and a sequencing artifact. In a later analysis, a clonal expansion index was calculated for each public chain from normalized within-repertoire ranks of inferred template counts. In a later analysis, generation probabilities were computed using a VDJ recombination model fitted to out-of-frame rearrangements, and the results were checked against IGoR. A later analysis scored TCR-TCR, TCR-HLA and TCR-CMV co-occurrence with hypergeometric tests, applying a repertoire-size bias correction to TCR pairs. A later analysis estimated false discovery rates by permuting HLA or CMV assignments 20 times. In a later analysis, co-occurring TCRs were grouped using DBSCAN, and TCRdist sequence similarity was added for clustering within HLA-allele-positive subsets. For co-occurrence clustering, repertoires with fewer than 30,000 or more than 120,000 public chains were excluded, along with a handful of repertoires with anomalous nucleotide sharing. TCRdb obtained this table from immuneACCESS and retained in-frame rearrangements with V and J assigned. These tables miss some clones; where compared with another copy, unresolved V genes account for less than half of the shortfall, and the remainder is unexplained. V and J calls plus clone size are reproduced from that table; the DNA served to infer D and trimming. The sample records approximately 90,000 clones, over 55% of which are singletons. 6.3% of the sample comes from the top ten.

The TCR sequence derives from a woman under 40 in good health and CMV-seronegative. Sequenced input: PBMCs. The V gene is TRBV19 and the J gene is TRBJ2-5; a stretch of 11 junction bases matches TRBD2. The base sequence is TGTGCCAGTAGTAAAAGACGTAGCGGGGGGGACCAAGAGACCCAGTACTTC. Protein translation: CASSKRRSGGDQETQYF.